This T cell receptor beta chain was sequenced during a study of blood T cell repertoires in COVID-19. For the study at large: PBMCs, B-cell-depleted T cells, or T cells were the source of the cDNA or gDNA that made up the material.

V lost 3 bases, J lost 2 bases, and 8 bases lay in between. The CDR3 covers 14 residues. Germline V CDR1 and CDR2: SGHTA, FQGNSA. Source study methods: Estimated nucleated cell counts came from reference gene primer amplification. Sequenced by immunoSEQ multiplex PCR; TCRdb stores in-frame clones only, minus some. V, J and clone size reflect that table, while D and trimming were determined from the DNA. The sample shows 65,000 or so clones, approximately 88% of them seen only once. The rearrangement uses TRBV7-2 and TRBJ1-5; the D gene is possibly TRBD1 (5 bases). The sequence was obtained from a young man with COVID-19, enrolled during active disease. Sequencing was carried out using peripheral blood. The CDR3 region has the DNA TGTGCCAGCAGCTTGCAAGGGGGCAATCAGCCCCAGCATTTT. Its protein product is CASSLQGGNQPQHF.